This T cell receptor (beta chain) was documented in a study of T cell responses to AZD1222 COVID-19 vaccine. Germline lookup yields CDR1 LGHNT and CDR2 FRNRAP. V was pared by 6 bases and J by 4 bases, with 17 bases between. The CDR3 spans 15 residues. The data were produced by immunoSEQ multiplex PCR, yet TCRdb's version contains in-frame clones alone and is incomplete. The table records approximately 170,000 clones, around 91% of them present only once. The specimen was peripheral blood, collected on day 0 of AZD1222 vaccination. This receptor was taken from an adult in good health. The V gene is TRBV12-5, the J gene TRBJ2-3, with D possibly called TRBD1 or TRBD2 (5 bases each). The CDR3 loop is CASGRDGPGADTQYF. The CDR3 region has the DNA TGTGCTAGTGGGAGGGACGGTCCTGGTGCAGATACGCAGTATTTT.